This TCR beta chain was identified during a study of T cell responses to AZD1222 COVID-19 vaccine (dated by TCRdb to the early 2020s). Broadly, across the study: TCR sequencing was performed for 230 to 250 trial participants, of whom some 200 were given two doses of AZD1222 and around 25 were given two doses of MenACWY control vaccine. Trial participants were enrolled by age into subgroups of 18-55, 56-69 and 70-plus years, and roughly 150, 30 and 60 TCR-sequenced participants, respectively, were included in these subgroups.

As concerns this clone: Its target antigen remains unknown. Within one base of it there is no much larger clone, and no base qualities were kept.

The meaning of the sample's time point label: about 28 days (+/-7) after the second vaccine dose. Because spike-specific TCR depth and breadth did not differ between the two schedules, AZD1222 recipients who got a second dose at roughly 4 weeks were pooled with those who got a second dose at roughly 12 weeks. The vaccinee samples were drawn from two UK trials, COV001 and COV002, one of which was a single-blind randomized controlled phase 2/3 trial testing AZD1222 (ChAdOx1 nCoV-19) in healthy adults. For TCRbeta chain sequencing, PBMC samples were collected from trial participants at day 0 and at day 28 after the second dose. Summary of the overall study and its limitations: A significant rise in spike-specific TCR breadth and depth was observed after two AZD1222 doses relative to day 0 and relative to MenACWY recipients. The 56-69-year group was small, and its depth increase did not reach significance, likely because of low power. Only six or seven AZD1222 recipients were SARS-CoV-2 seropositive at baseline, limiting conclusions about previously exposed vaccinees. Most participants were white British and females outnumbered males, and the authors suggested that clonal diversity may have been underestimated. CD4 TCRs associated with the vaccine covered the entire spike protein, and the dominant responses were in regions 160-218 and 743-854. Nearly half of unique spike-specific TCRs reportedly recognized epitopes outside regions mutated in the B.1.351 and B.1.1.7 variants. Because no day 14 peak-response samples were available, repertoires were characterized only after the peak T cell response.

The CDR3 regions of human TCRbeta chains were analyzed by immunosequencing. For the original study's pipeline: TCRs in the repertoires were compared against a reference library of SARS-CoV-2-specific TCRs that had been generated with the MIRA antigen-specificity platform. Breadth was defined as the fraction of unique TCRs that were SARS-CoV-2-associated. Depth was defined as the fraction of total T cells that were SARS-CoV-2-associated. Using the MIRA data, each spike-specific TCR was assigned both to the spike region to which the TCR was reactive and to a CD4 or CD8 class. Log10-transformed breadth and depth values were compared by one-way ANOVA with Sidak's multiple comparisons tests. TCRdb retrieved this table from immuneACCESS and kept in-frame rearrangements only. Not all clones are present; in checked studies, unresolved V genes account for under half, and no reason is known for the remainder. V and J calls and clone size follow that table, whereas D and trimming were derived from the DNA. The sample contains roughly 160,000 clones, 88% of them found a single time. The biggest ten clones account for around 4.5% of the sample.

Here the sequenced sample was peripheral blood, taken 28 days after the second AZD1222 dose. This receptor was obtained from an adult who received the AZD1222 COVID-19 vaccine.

The CDR3 protein: CASSLTPPNTEAFF. In nucleotides, the sequence is TGCGCCAGCAGCTTGACACCACCGAACACTGAAGCTTTCTTT. The V and J genes are TRBV5-1 and TRBJ1-1; a confident D gene designation cannot be given. Relative to germline, V is 1 base shorter and J is 1 base shorter, with 8 bases between their ends. The germline V gene gives CDR1 as SGHRS and CDR2 as YFSETQ. There are 14 amino acids in the CDR3, from cysteine to phenylalanine inclusive. Kept here is only the CDR3 DNA, which spans 42 bases and is read in frame from base 1. With the portions outside the CDR3 filled from the reference TRBV5-1 and TRBJ1-1 genes, the complete variable region becomes KAGVTQTPRYLIKTRGQQVTLSCSPISGHRSVSWYQQTPGQGLQFLFEYFSETQRNKGNFPGRFSGRQFSNSRSEMNVSTLELGDSALYLCASSLTPPNTEAFFGQGTRLTVV.